Below, 27 T cell receptor beta chains from the same sample are listed, as sequenced in a study of blood T cells in healthy people across ages. Combining a sample-barcoded 5' primer with a J-beta primer mix, a second PCR ran for roughly 7 to 12 cycles. Each CDR3 protein is one row after TCRdb ran MiXCR on the 5' RACE reads. This sample has approximately 900,000 distinct CDR3 sequences, with roughly 52% found just once. Sequencing was carried out using blood. These receptors all come from a man aged 25 to 40 in good health.

This clonotype was picked up a small number of times. The chain links TRBV5-6 to TRBJ2-3; 9 positions agree with TRBD1. CDR3 length equals 16 residues. Losses at the gene ends were 3 bases for V and 3 bases for J; bases not matched to a gene: 8. Germline V gene sequence: CDR1 SGHDT, CDR2 YYEEEE. The CDR3 spells CASSSKRDRATDTQYF. The CDR3 DNA reads as TGTGCCAGCAGCTCTAAACGGGACAGGGCGACAGATACGCAGTATTTT.

This clonotype was picked up a small number of times. J is TRBJ2-3 and V is TRBV11-1, with TRBD2 identical over 9 bases. V lost 6 bases to trimming and J lost 6 bases; unmatched junction nucleotides: 16. The CDR3 loop spans 17 amino acids. Germline-derived CDR1 and CDR2 are SGHAT and FQDESV (reference sequence). The CDR3 DNA follows: TGTGCCAGCAGGTCGACGGGGCTAGCGGGACCTGTGGATACGCAGTATTTT. Residues: CASRSTGLAGPVDTQYF.

CDR3 coding DNA: TGCAGTGCTACTGACAGACTCTACAATGAGCAGTTCTTC. Its protein product is CSATDRLYNEQFF. V is TRBV20-1 and J is TRBJ2-1; TRBD1 might be the D (5 bases). Germline CDR1 is DFQATT and CDR2 is SNEGSKA (reference sequence). V was pared by 4 bases and J by 3 bases, with 10 bases between. CDR3 length: 13 amino acids.

V and J are TRBV4-1 and TRBJ2-1; 8 nucleotides line up with TRBD2. The CDR3 extends over 15 amino acids. V gave up 3 bases and J gave up 7 bases; unmatched junction bases: 8. CDR1 is MGHRA, CDR2 YSYEKL, per germline. CDR3 bases: TGCGCCAGCAGCCATCTAAGCGGGAGAGATAATGAGCAGTTCTTC. Encoded protein: CASSHLSGRDNEQFF.

This clonotype came up many times. The chain recombines TRBV14 with TRBJ2-4; the D gene could be TRBD1 or TRBD2 (6 bases each). V shed 0 bases and J shed 6 bases, with 15 bases lying between them. This CDR3 spans 16 amino acids. CDR1 is SGHDN, CDR2 FVKESK, per germline. The DNA for the CDR3 is TGTGCCAGCAGCCAAGATGTATGGGGGGCCGGAAACATTCAGTACTTC. This gives the protein CASSQDVWGAGNIQYF.

This chain uses TRBV9 with TRBJ2-7, with 10 positions matching TRBD1. The CDR3 is 14 amino acids. The trim removed 4 bases at V and 6 bases at J, leaving 7 bases unmatched. Germline-derived CDR1 and CDR2 are SGDLS and YYNGEE. CDR3 sequence (DNA): TGTGCCAGCAGCTCGGGACAGGGGCCTGGCGAGCAGTACTTC. Translated, it gives CASSSGQGPGEQYF. The whole variable domain, remainder taken from reference TRBV9 and TRBJ2-7, is DSGVTQTPKHLITATGQRVTLRCSPRSGDLSVYWYQQSLDQGLQFLIQYYNGEERAKGNILERFSAQQFPDLHSELNLSSLELGDSALYFCASSSGQGPGEQYFGPGTRLTVT.

The gene calls are TRBV27 and TRBJ2-5; D might be TRBD2 (5 bases). Germline V CDR1 and CDR2: MNHEY, SMNVEV (reference sequence). This CDR3 region has 14 residues. The V gene lost 3 bases and the J gene lost 4 bases, with 12 bases spanning the gap. The CDR3 bases are TGTGCCAGCAGTTTTGAGGGTCAAAGAGAGACCCAGTACTTC. This translates into CASSFEGQRETQYF.

The chain has TRBV27 and TRBJ2-5; TRBD1 aligns across 7 bases. The J call is in doubt because the DNA end fits TRBJ2-7 better. Per the germline V gene, CDR1 is MNHEY and CDR2 is SMNVEV (reference sequence). The CDR3 sequence is 14 residues long. The CDR3 bases are TGTGCCAGCAGTAAGAGACAGGGTTACTACGAGCAGTACTTC. Its protein product is CASSKRQGYYEQYF.

This chain connects TRBV12-5 to TRBJ2-1; no clear D gene. The germline gives CDR1 LGHNT, CDR2 FRNRAP. Trimming cost V 6 bases and J 0 bases, with 12 bases left between them. The CDR3 is 15 residues long. The CDR3 sequence is CASGPGRSSYNEQFF. The CDR3 region has the DNA TGTGCTAGTGGCCCCGGACGGAGCTCCTACAATGAGCAGTTCTTC.

The chain joins TRBV9 to TRBJ1-2, with 9 bases matching TRBD1. Germline assignment: CDR1 SGDLS and CDR2 YYNGEE. CDR3 size: 13 residues. The V and J ends lost 7 bases and 2 bases, in that order; junction bases with no gene match: 3. In nucleotides, the CDR3 is TGTGCCAGCGACAGGGGGGTCAACTATGGCTACACCTTC. Protein product: CASDRGVNYGYTF.

The J gene is TRBJ2-5, the V gene TRBV3-1; D unresolved. The CDR3 extends over 12 amino acids. Trimming shortened V by 6 bases and J by 3 bases, and 8 bases separated the two germline ends. The germline V gene encodes CDR1 LGHDT and CDR2 YNNKEL (reference sequence). CDR3 residues: CASRSLEETQYF. CDR3 DNA: TGTGCCAGCAGGTCCCTAGAAGAGACCCAGTACTTC.

The DNA of the CDR3 is TGTGCCAGCCGGGGGGGTTTATACTACGAGCAGTACTTC. Translating gives CASRGGLYYEQYF. The genes are TRBV27 and TRBJ2-7; 8 nucleotides match TRBD2. V lost 8 bases and J lost 3; bases outside the gene matches: 6. This CDR3 has 13 amino acids. Germline CDR1 and CDR2: MNHEY and SMNVEV (reference sequence).

At least ten counts were recorded for this clonotype. The DNA for the CDR3 is TGCAGTGCTAGTCAGGGGACAGGGTCTGGCTACACCTTC. The encoded protein is CSASQGTGSGYTF. The chain combines TRBV20-1 with TRBJ1-2, with 9 bases that match TRBD1. The CDR3 consists of 13 residues. Germline assignment: CDR1 DFQATT and CDR2 SNEGSKA (reference sequence). V gave up 3 bases and J gave up 7 bases; unmatched junction bases: 6.

This chain joins TRBV5-1 and TRBJ2-3, with 7 bases identical to TRBD1. CDR1 is SGHRS and CDR2 is YFSETQ in the germline V gene. After removal of 3 bases from V and 6 bases from J, the junction contained 7 bases not matched to a gene. The CDR3 loop spans 14 amino acids. CDR3: CASSSQGSPDTQYF. CDR3 DNA sequence: TGCGCCAGCAGCTCACAGGGGAGTCCGGATACGCAGTATTTT.

V usage is TRBV7-2 and J usage is TRBJ2-6; D might be TRBD2 (7 bases). Per germline, CDR1 SGHTA and CDR2 FQGNSA. The CDR3 contains 17 residues. V lost 0 bases to trimming and J lost 1 base, with 10 bases between them. This CDR3 is CASSLARGPSGANVLTF. The CDR3 DNA sequence: TGTGCCAGCAGCTTAGCGCGGGGGCCATCTGGGGCCAACGTCCTGACTTTC.

The chain recombines TRBV9 with TRBJ2-3; D remains ambiguous. The CDR3 loop spans 14 amino acids. Trimming took 0 bases from V and 0 from J, leaving 5 bases between them. In germline, CDR1 is SGDLS, CDR2 YYNGEE. The CDR3 DNA reads TGTGCCAGCAGCGTAGAAGGTAGCACAGATACGCAGTATTTT. Protein product: CASSVEGSTDTQYF.

This chain uses TRBV12-3 or TRBV12-4 with TRBJ2-5; tentative D call: TRBD1 (6 bases). The CDR3 spans 15 residues. Between the trimmed V and J ends, which lost 6 bases and 2 bases, there was a span of 16 bases. This CDR3 reads CASSWGWGQQETQYF. The CDR3 DNA is TGTGCCAGCAGCTGGGGTTGGGGGCAACAAGAGACCCAGTACTTC.

This rearrangement joins TRBV6-5 to TRBJ1-2, with D perhaps TRBD1 (5 bases). The CDR3 contains 15 residues. Trimming left V 0 bases short and J 2 bases short, with 10 bases between. Germline V lookup: CDR1 MNHEY, CDR2 SVGAGI. The CDR3 loop reads CASSYSDSGNYGYTF. CDR3 sequence (DNA): TGTGCCAGCAGTTACTCGGACTCAGGGAACTATGGCTACACCTTC.

V is TRBV3-1 and J is TRBJ1-6; D unclear. The germline gives CDR1 LGHDT, CDR2 YNNKEL (reference sequence). Trimming took off 0 bases at V and 7 bases at J, with 10 bases between the two ends. The CDR3 extends over 15 amino acids. The chain's CDR3 is CASSQEEQRNSPLHF. DNA for the CDR3: TGTGCCAGCAGCCAAGAAGAACAGCGGAATTCACCCCTCCACTTT.

This chain uses TRBV6-2 or TRBV6-3 with TRBJ1-2; D may be TRBD1 (6 bases). Trimming stripped 4 bases from V and 2 bases from J, with 11 bases between. Looked up from germline, CDR1 is MNHEY and CDR2 is SVGEGT. The CDR3 sequence is 14 residues long. The CDR3 region is CASSWTDPNYGYTF. CDR3 nucleotide sequence: TGTGCCAGCAGTTGGACAGACCCAAACTATGGCTACACCTTC.

This clonotype was seen a few times. The chain combines TRBV27 with TRBJ2-1, with TRBD2 matching over 11 bases. This CDR3 comprises 14 residues. V gave up 2 bases and J gave up 9 bases; unmatched junction bases: 3. Germline V gene data show CDR1 as MNHEY and CDR2 as SMNVEV (reference sequence). CDR3 coding DNA: TGTGCCAGCAGTTTAACTAGCGGGGGAGGTGAGCAGTTCTTC. Protein product: CASSLTSGGGEQFF.

This chain connects TRBV6-6 to TRBJ2-5, with 10 nucleotides matching TRBD1. The CDR3 runs 16 residues. V shed 6 bases, J shed 6 bases, and the junction held 13 bases outside the gene matches. Germline assignment: CDR1 MNHNY and CDR2 SVGAGI (reference sequence). CDR3 nucleotides: TGTGCCAGCAGCCTGACGACCCGGGACAGGGGAAAGACCCAGTACTTC. Its translation is CASSLTTRDRGKTQYF.

In its sample, this clonotype was seen a few times. This sequence joins TRBV7-3 and TRBJ2-5, with 11 bases identical to TRBD1. The germline gives CDR1 SGHTA, CDR2 FQGTGA. The CDR3 spans 15 residues. Losses at the gene ends were 5 bases for V and 4 bases for J; bases not matched to a gene: 6. CDR3 coding DNA: TGTGCCAGCAGCAAAGGGACAGGGGGTTTAGAGACCCAGTACTTC. This sequence encodes CASSKGTGGLETQYF.

This sequence joins TRBV28 and TRBJ2-7; the D call may be TRBD1 or TRBD2 (5 bases each). V gave up 1 base and J gave up 5 bases, with 18 bases separating them. This CDR3 is 16 amino acids long. The V gene's germline CDR1 is MDHEN and CDR2 SYDVKM. In DNA, the CDR3 is TGTGCCAGCAGTTTATTCGGGTGGGCAGGGACCCACGAGCAGTACTTC. Translation: CASSLFGWAGTHEQYF.

This clonotype was observed at least ten times. CDR3 loop: CAISDRVNSEQYF. CDR3 in DNA: TGTGCCATCAGTGACAGGGTTAACTCCGAGCAGTACTTC. The V gene is TRBV10-3, the J gene TRBJ2-7, with TRBD1 as a possible D gene (5 bases). The CDR3 has 13 amino acids. CDR1 and CDR2 from the germline V gene are ENHRY and SYGVKD. V shed 3 bases and J shed 6 bases, with 12 bases lying between them.

V gene TRBV11-1 combines with J gene TRBJ2-5; a weak D match, TRBD2 (6 bases). The CDR3 is 14 residues long. Germline V gene lookup returns CDR1 SGHAT and CDR2 FQDESV (reference sequence). The V gene lost 5 bases and the J gene lost 2 bases, with 12 bases spanning the gap. The CDR3 spells CASSHRDLQETQYF. The CDR3 DNA is TGTGCCAGCAGCCACCGGGACTTGCAAGAGACCCAGTACTTC.

The chain carries TRBV20-1 and TRBJ2-3, with 10 bases fitting TRBD2. Germline V gene sequence: CDR1 DFQATT, CDR2 SNEGSKA (reference sequence). Losses at the gene ends were 6 bases for V and 4 bases for J; bases not matched to a gene: 4. This CDR3 has 13 amino acids. The CDR3 DNA reads as TGCAGTGCGGGGCTAGCGGGGGCAGATACGCAGTATTTT. It yields the protein CSAGLAGADTQYF.